The clone carrying this TCR beta chain appeared a few times. The antigen is undetermined. The data derive from a study of T cells after yellow fever vaccination. The study, taken as a whole, reports: Clones that expanded after primary vaccination mostly reappeared after the booster (just over 95% CD4, approximately 85% CD8).

TCR cDNA, made by 5'RACE template switching, carried an added universal primer site and UMIs. TCRdb reprocessed the 5' RACE reads with MiXCR, giving one entry per CDR3 protein. The sample has around 350,000 distinct CDR3 sequences; under 7.5% are singletons. The V end lost 4 bases, the J end lost 3 bases, and 13 bases lay between the germline ends. This CDR3 has 15 residues. Germline CDR1 MNHNS, CDR2 SASEGT. V is TRBV6-1 and J is TRBJ2-1; D might be TRBD1 (5 bases). The sequence was collected from a young man who received the YFV17D yellow fever vaccine. The sequences come from PBMCs, collected 5 days after the yellow fever booster vaccination. In DNA form, the CDR3 reads TGTGCCAGCAGTGCGACAGCCCCATACTACAATGAGCAGTTCTTC. Encoded protein: CASSATAPYYNEQFF.